This T cell receptor (beta chain) was recorded in a study of T cells in Graves' hyperthyroidism and ophthalmopathy. General study findings and limits: Among clonotypes expanded in thyroid above 0.001, most were also found in blood.

From RNA transcripts, TCR beta CDR3 regions were amplified. Researchers ran a first-round RT-PCR on the TCR CDR3 using the HTBI primer set. Each CDR3 protein gets one entry after TCRdb re-called the multiplex PCR reads with MiXCR. The top ten clones hold roughly 4.8% of a sample with about 420,000 distinct CDR3 sequences, approximately 13% of them seen once. The CDR3 runs 12 residues. Trimming cost V 6 bases and J 4 bases, with 10 bases left between them. Germline V gene sequence: CDR1 DFQATT, CDR2 SNEGSKA (reference sequence). This clonotype was detected ten times or more. Its matching antigen is unknown. Stable Graves' hyperthyroidism meant no ophthalmopathy progression within 18 months. Newly diagnosed patients aged 18 to 65 had hyperthyroidism of under 2 months' duration.

Sequenced input: blood. The chain recombines TRBV20-1 with TRBJ1-5; D uncertain. This receptor was identified in a woman between 18 and 29 years old with Graves' hyperthyroidism. DNA of the CDR3: TGCAGTGCGGCTGACATAAATCAGCCCCAGCATTTT. Translation: CSAADINQPQHF.